These T cell receptor beta chains were read from a single sample in a study of beta chain features in type 1 diabetes. TCRdb's table, derived via immunoSEQ multiplex PCR, lists solely in-frame clones and lacks some. The sample shows hundreds of thousands of clones, approximately 14% of them seen only once. Sequenced: naive CD4+ T cells from blood. The receptors shown here come from a man aged 30 to 39 in good health. CDR3s include the opening cysteine and the closing phenylalanine or tryptophan. The D gene is left open where the match is weak. Not every row has a clone size; where given, it reads once, few, many or a size class.

D gene: .
V gene: TRBV25-1
clone size: .
J gene: TRBJ1-1
CDR3 DNA: TGTGCCAGCAGTCCCCGGGTGAACACTGAAGCTTTCTTT
CDR3 protein: CASSPRVNTEAFF

D gene: .
V gene: TRBV7-3
clone size: once
J gene: TRBJ2-5
CDR3 DNA: TGTGCCAGCAGCTTAGGGGTCCAAGAGACCCAGTACTTC
CDR3 protein: CASSLGVQETQYF

D gene: .
V gene: TRBV19
clone size: .
J gene: TRBJ1-3
CDR3 DNA: TGTGCCAGTAGTTCGGGCGGTGGTGGAAACACCATATATTTT
CDR3 protein: CASSSGGGGNTIYF

D gene: .
V gene: TRBV6-1
clone size: .
J gene: TRBJ2-3
CDR3 DNA: TGTGCCAGCAGTGTTTTGGGTTATGTCGCAGATACGCAGTATTTT
CDR3 protein: CASSVLGYVADTQYF

D gene: TRBD1
V gene: TRBV27
clone size: .
J gene: TRBJ1-2
CDR3 DNA: TGTGCCAGCAGCAGACAGGGGTATGGCTACACCTTC
CDR3 protein: CASSRQGYGYTF

D gene: TRBD1
V gene: TRBV7-2
clone size: .
J gene: TRBJ1-1
CDR3 DNA: TGTGCCAGCAGCGCCGACAGGGTTACTGAAGCTTTCTTT
CDR3 protein: CASSADRVTEAFF

D gene: .
V gene: TRBV19
clone size: few
J gene: TRBJ2-1
CDR3 DNA: TGTGCCAGTAGTATGATTGGTGAGGAATACAATGAGCAGTTCTTC
CDR3 protein: CASSMIGEEYNEQFF

D gene: .
V gene: TRBV7-9
clone size: many
J gene: TRBJ2-1
CDR3 DNA: TGTGCCAGCAGCTTAGCATATGAGCAGTTCTTC
CDR3 protein: CASSLAYEQFF

D gene: .
V gene: TRBV5-4
clone size: .
J gene: TRBJ1-2
CDR3 DNA: TGTGCCAGCAGCTTGCCCAAGGGCGTTGAAGGCTACACCTTC
CDR3 protein: CASSLPKGVEGYTF

D gene: .
V gene: TRBV2
clone size: few
J gene: TRBJ2-1
CDR3 DNA: TGTGCCAGCAGGGAGACTAGTTGGGAGCAGTTCTTC
CDR3 protein: CASRETSWEQFF

D gene: .
V gene: TRBV25-1
clone size: .
J gene: TRBJ1-5
CDR3 DNA: TGTGCCAGCAGTGAAACAGGGAGAGATCAGCCCCAGCATTTT
CDR3 protein: CASSETGRDQPQHF

D gene: .
V gene: TRBV7-9
clone size: few
J gene: TRBJ2-2
CDR3 DNA: TGTGCCAGCAGGTCGACAGCCCTGAACACCGGGGAGCTGTTTTTT
CDR3 protein: CASRSTALNTGELFF

D gene: TRBD2
V gene: TRBV10-3
clone size: .
J gene: TRBJ2-3
CDR3 DNA: TGTGCCATCAGTGGGGGACTAGCGGGAGAATTGGGAGATACGCAGTATTTT
CDR3 protein: CAISGGLAGELGDTQYF

D gene: TRBD2
V gene: TRBV4-1
clone size: few
J gene: TRBJ2-1
CDR3 DNA: TGCGCCAGCAGCCACCTTGGACTAGCGTCAAATGAGCAGTTCTTC
CDR3 protein: CASSHLGLASNEQFF

D gene: .
V gene: TRBV18
clone size: few
J gene: TRBJ2-3
CDR3 DNA: TGTGCCAGCTCACCAATCGGGAGCGGTAGCACAGATACGCAGTATTTT
CDR3 protein: CASSPIGSGSTDTQYF

D gene: .
V gene: TRBV4-3
clone size: .
J gene: TRBJ1-4
CDR3 DNA: TGCGCCAGCAGCCAAGATTTTACCATGGGGGAAAAACTGTTTTTT
CDR3 protein: CASSQDFTMGEKLFF

D gene: .
V gene: TRBV5-6
clone size: .
J gene: TRBJ1-6
CDR3 DNA: TGTGCCAGCAGCTTGACAGGGTTAAATTCACCCCTCCACTTT
CDR3 protein: CASSLTGLNSPLHF

D gene: TRBD1
V gene: TRBV15
clone size: .
J gene: TRBJ2-5
CDR3 DNA: TGTGCCACCAGCCTAGAGGGGACAGGGAGGGAGACCCAGTACTTC
CDR3 protein: CATSLEGTGRETQYF

D gene: .
V gene: TRBV15
clone size: .
J gene: TRBJ2-1
CDR3 DNA: TGTGCCACCAGCAGAGATCGACTAGAGCAGTTCTTC
CDR3 protein: CATSRDRLEQFF

D gene: .
V gene: TRBV7-2
clone size: .
J gene: TRBJ2-1
CDR3 DNA: TGTGCCAGCAGCCCCCCAGGGGTCAATGAGCAGTTCTTC
CDR3 protein: CASSPPGVNEQFF

D gene: TRBD1
V gene: TRBV6-5
clone size: .
J gene: TRBJ1-3
CDR3 DNA: TGTGCCACCCTCCGACAGGGTGAAGGAAACACCATATATTTT
CDR3 protein: CATLRQGEGNTIYF

D gene: TRBD2
V gene: TRBV19
clone size: few
J gene: TRBJ2-1
CDR3 DNA: TGTGCCAGTAGGGCGGGAGGGCGGTCGAATGAGCAGTTCTTC
CDR3 protein: CASRAGGRSNEQFF

D gene: TRBD1
V gene: TRBV29-1
clone size: few
J gene: TRBJ2-1
CDR3 DNA: TGCAGCGCCCAAGGGGGCAGATCGATGCCCTACAATGAGCAGTTCTTC
CDR3 protein: CSAQGGRSMPYNEQFF

D gene: .
V gene: TRBV9
clone size: few
J gene: TRBJ1-1
CDR3 DNA: TGTGCCAGCAGCCCAGGTATAGTCAACACTGAAGCTTTCTTT
CDR3 protein: CASSPGIVNTEAFF

D gene: .
V gene: TRBV9
clone size: .
J gene: TRBJ2-5
CDR3 DNA: TGTGCCAGCAGCGTAGAGGGGACAAATCAAGAGACCCAGTACTTC
CDR3 protein: CASSVEGTNQETQYF

D gene: TRBD2
V gene: TRBV4-3
clone size: few
J gene: TRBJ2-1
CDR3 DNA: TGCGCCAGCAGCCAAGTATTAGGTAGCGGGAGGGGTTATTACAATGAGCAGTTCTTC
CDR3 protein: CASSQVLGSGRGYYNEQFF

D gene: TRBD1
V gene: TRBV9
clone size: .
J gene: TRBJ2-3
CDR3 DNA: TGTGCCAGCAGCCCCCGGACAGGTCAACTTACAGATACGCAGTATTTT
CDR3 protein: CASSPRTGQLTDTQYF

D gene: .
V gene: TRBV5-1
clone size: .
J gene: TRBJ2-3
CDR3 DNA: TGCGCCAGCAGCGGCGTTAGGAGTACAGATACGCAGTATTTT
CDR3 protein: CASSGVRSTDTQYF

D gene: TRBD1
V gene: TRBV27
clone size: .
J gene: TRBJ1-5
CDR3 DNA: TGTGCCAGCAGTCCGAGACAGGGGGCAGTTAATCAGCCCCAGCATTTT
CDR3 protein: CASSPRQGAVNQPQHF

D gene: .
V gene: TRBV10-3
clone size: few
J gene: TRBJ2-5
CDR3 DNA: TGTGCCATCAGTGAGGGGGGTGAGACCCAGTACTTC
CDR3 protein: CAISEGGETQYF

D gene: .
V gene: TRBV2
clone size: few
J gene: TRBJ2-5
CDR3 DNA: TGTGCCAGCATCCTAGGACCGCAGGCAGGGACCCAGTACTTC
CDR3 protein: CASILGPQAGTQYF

D gene: .
V gene: TRBV29-1
clone size: few
J gene: TRBJ1-4
CDR3 DNA: TGCAGCGGGGGTGACGAAAAACTGTTTTTT
CDR3 protein: CSGGDEKLFF

D gene: .
V gene: TRBV27
clone size: .
J gene: TRBJ1-4
CDR3 DNA: TGTGCCAGCAGTTCCCTGGCAGGCGGCGAAAAACTGTTTTTT
CDR3 protein: CASSSLAGGEKLFF

D gene: .
V gene: TRBV6-1
clone size: few
J gene: TRBJ2-1
CDR3 DNA: TGTGCCAGCGGGAGCTCCTACAATGAGCAGTTCTTC
CDR3 protein: CASGSSYNEQFF

D gene: .
V gene: TRBV13
clone size: .
J gene: TRBJ2-5
CDR3 DNA: TGTGCCAGCAGCCGCCGGGACTCGGGGGAGACCCAGTACTTC
CDR3 protein: CASSRRDSGETQYF

D gene: TRBD1
V gene: TRBV25-1
clone size: few
J gene: TRBJ1-1
CDR3 DNA: TGTGCCAGCAGTCAACAGGGGAAGAACACTGAAGCTTTCTTT
CDR3 protein: CASSQQGKNTEAFF

D gene: .
V gene: TRBV20-1
clone size: few
J gene: TRBJ2-7
CDR3 DNA: TGCAGTGCTAAAAGAACGTACGAGCAGTACTTC
CDR3 protein: CSAKRTYEQYF

D gene: .
V gene: TRBV29-1
clone size: .
J gene: TRBJ1-1
CDR3 DNA: TGCAGCGTTGATACTCGGGCGAGGAACACTGAAGCTTTCTTT
CDR3 protein: CSVDTRARNTEAFF

D gene: .
V gene: TRBV7-2
clone size: .
J gene: TRBJ2-3
CDR3 DNA: TGTGCCAGCAGCTTAGGGCCCAGAAGATCCACAGATACGCAGTATTTT
CDR3 protein: CASSLGPRRSTDTQYF

D gene: .
V gene: TRBV18
clone size: .
J gene: TRBJ2-1
CDR3 DNA: TGTGCCAGCTCACCCCAGGGGAATGAGCAGTTCTTC
CDR3 protein: CASSPQGNEQFF

D gene: .
V gene: TRBV29-1
clone size: .
J gene: TRBJ2-3
CDR3 DNA: TGCAGCGTTGTTTCTCCGGGAACAGATACGCAGTATTTT
CDR3 protein: CSVVSPGTDTQYF

D gene: TRBD1
V gene: TRBV30
clone size: few
J gene: TRBJ1-5
CDR3 DNA: TGTGCCTGGAGCGAGACAGGGGACAATCAGCCCCAGCATTTT
CDR3 protein: CAWSETGDNQPQHF

D gene: .
V gene: TRBV5-4
clone size: .
J gene: TRBJ1-4
CDR3 DNA: TGTGCCAGCAGCTCCGGGCCCTTAGGGGAAAAACTGTTTTTT
CDR3 protein: CASSSGPLGEKLFF

D gene: TRBD1
V gene: TRBV18
clone size: few
J gene: TRBJ2-3
CDR3 DNA: TGTGCCAGCTCACCAAGGACAGGACCAGGGGGAGATACGCAGTATTTT
CDR3 protein: CASSPRTGPGGDTQYF

D gene: TRBD1
V gene: TRBV7-2
clone size: few
J gene: TRBJ2-7
CDR3 DNA: TGTGCCAGCAGCTGGGGGTCACAGCCGGGACAGGGTGCCTACGAGCAGTACTTC
CDR3 protein: CASSWGSQPGQGAYEQYF

D gene: .
V gene: TRBV7-9
clone size: few
J gene: TRBJ1-1
CDR3 DNA: TGTGCCAGCAGCTTAATCTCAGGGAAGGGCACTGAAGCTTTCTTT
CDR3 protein: CASSLISGKGTEAFF

D gene: .
V gene: TRBV10-3
clone size: many
J gene: TRBJ2-5
CDR3 DNA: TGTGCCATCAGTTCCGGGACGCTGGAGACCCAGTACTTC
CDR3 protein: CAISSGTLETQYF

D gene: .
V gene: TRBV5-4
clone size: .
J gene: TRBJ2-1
CDR3 DNA: TGTGCCAGCAGCTTGGGTGAGCGCCCGGGGTTCTTC
CDR3 protein: CASSLGERPGFF

D gene: TRBD1
V gene: TRBV6-6
clone size: few
J gene: TRBJ1-2
CDR3 DNA: TGTGCCAGCGGGAGGACAGGGGGCAATGGCTACACCTTC
CDR3 protein: CASGRTGGNGYTF

D gene: TRBD1
V gene: TRBV7-2
clone size: few
J gene: TRBJ1-2
CDR3 DNA: TGTGCCAGCAGCCCCGACCGCCGACAGGGAGGGCGCTACACCTTC
CDR3 protein: CASSPDRRQGGRYTF

D gene: .
V gene: TRBV9
clone size: many
J gene: TRBJ2-1
CDR3 DNA: TGTGCCAGCAGCGTAGAGGATGAGCAGTTCTTC
CDR3 protein: CASSVEDEQFF

D gene: .
V gene: TRBV7-2
clone size: .
J gene: TRBJ2-1
CDR3 DNA: TGTGCCAGCTTAGGCGGGAAAGGCTACAATGAGCAGTTCTTC
CDR3 protein: CASLGGKGYNEQFF

D gene: TRBD1
V gene: TRBV5-4
clone size: .
J gene: TRBJ2-1
CDR3 DNA: TGTGCCAGCAGGCGAACAGGGGATGGGTACAATGAGCAGTTCTTC
CDR3 protein: CASRRTGDGYNEQFF

D gene: TRBD2
V gene: TRBV4-1
clone size: .
J gene: TRBJ2-1
CDR3 DNA: TGCGCCAGCAGCAAGGGTGTAGCGGGGGGTTACAATGAGCAGTTCTTC
CDR3 protein: CASSKGVAGGYNEQFF

D gene: .
V gene: TRBV29-1
clone size: .
J gene: TRBJ2-5
CDR3 DNA: TGCAGCGTCCACCGGACACGAGAGACCCAGTACTTC
CDR3 protein: CSVHRTRETQYF

D gene: .
V gene: TRBV23-1
clone size: few
J gene: TRBJ2-7
CDR3 DNA: TGCGCCAGCAGTCAATGGACAAGGGCCCCCCTCGAGCAGTACTTC
CDR3 protein: CASSQWTRAPLEQYF

D gene: .
V gene: TRBV7-3
clone size: few
J gene: TRBJ2-3
CDR3 DNA: TGTGCCAGCAGCCCACTGACTAGGGTCACAGATACGCAGTATTTT
CDR3 protein: CASSPLTRVTDTQYF

D gene: TRBD1
V gene: TRBV4-3
clone size: .
J gene: TRBJ1-1
CDR3 DNA: TGCGCCAGCAGCCAAGGACAGGGGAGCACTGAAGCTTTCTTT
CDR3 protein: CASSQGQGSTEAFF